A single sample gave rise to the 10 T cell receptor beta chains below, sequenced in a study of T-cell memory formation after mild COVID-19. TCRdb passed the 5' RACE reads through MiXCR, listing each CDR3 protein once. The data hold over 350,000 distinct CDR3 sequences, with around a sixth observed a single time. The sample consisted of PBMCs or a T cell subset sorted from them (not recorded which). All receptors come from a young man who had mild COVID-19 (a few samples of this study predate the infection). Cell type and time point are not known.

This clonotype turned up a few times. The CDR3 protein is CASRLGSATGSGYTF. The CDR3 DNA reads TGTGCCAGCAGGTTGGGGAGCGCCACAGGGTCTGGCTACACCTTC. V is TRBV27 and J is TRBJ1-2, with D possibly TRBD1 on 6 matching bases. Germline CDR1 MNHEY, CDR2 SMNVEV (reference sequence). The CDR3 is 15 residues long. Trimming removed 6 bases at V and 7 bases at J, with 21 bases between.

Details on this clonotype: Relative to the germline gene, one junction end is altered; a read error may explain this. V gene TRBV6-1 combines with J gene TRBJ2-5; D unresolved. Germline CDR1 is MNHNS and CDR2 is SASEGT. This CDR3 has 13 residues. This CDR3 is CASSDFYSETGRF. The DNA for the CDR3 is TGTGCCAGCAGTGATTTCTACTCGGAGACCGGACGATTC.

This clonotype has just a few counts. The genes are TRBV5-1 and TRBJ2-3, with 10 positions matching TRBD2. The junction had 7 bases not matched to a gene; V was cut back by 0 bases and J by 0 bases. Germline loops: CDR1 SGHRS, CDR2 YFSETQ. The CDR3 has 18 amino acids. The chain's CDR3 is CASSLVPSGGASTDTQYF. In nucleotides, the CDR3 is TGCGCCAGCAGCTTGGTACCTAGCGGGGGAGCTAGCACAGATACGCAGTATTTT.

Only a few counts were recorded for this clonotype. J is TRBJ1-2 and V is TRBV5-6; 7 bases match TRBD1. The V and J ends lost 0 bases and 7 bases, in that order; junction bases with no gene match: 3. The CDR3 is 13 residues long. CDR1 is SGHDT, CDR2 YYEEEE, per germline. The chain's CDR3 is CASSLDRGFGYTF. CDR3 in DNA: TGTGCCAGCAGCTTGGACAGGGGTTTTGGCTACACCTTC.

Ten or more counts support this clonotype. The chain combines TRBV6-5 with TRBJ1-5, with TRBD1 identical over 11 bases. With 5 bases clipped from V and 7 bases from J, the junction kept 7 bases outside the gene matches. Germline assignment: CDR1 MNHEY and CDR2 SVGAGI. The CDR3 runs 15 residues. This chain's CDR3 is CASSTGTGGRQPQHF. CDR3 in DNA: TGTGCCAGCAGTACGGGGACAGGGGGGAGGCAGCCCCAGCATTTT.

The chain carries TRBV20-1 and TRBJ2-7, with TRBD2 identical over 10 bases. V lost 3 bases to trimming and J lost 7 bases; unmatched junction nucleotides: 9. Germline V gives CDR1 DFQATT, CDR2 SNEGSKA (reference sequence). This CDR3 has 14 amino acids. CDR3 loop: CSASLSGGTGEQYF. In DNA, the CDR3 is TGCAGTGCTAGCCTTAGCGGGGGGACGGGAGAGCAGTACTTC.

The chain uses TRBV29-1 and TRBJ2-2; no reliable D call. Looked up from germline, CDR1 is SQVTM and CDR2 is ANQGSEA. Deletions cut 6 bases from V and 4 bases from J, with 12 bases between. This CDR3 comprises 13 residues. The DNA of the CDR3 is TGCAGCGTGATTGGACGACCCACCGGGGAGCTGTTTTTT. Protein product: CSVIGRPTGELFF.

The J gene is TRBJ2-1, the V gene TRBV7-2, with 7 bases identical to TRBD2. The ends lost 4 bases at V and 5 bases at J; junction bases unmatched: 20. This CDR3 contains 19 residues. The V gene's germline CDR1 is SGHTA and CDR2 FQGNSA. Here the CDR3 reads CASSSRWGGAALSHNEQFF. The CDR3 coding sequence is TGTGCCAGCAGCTCCCGGTGGGGGGGAGCGGCGCTGTCCCACAATGAGCAGTTCTTC.

This sequence joins TRBV5-1 and TRBJ2-1, with 9 bases lining up with TRBD2. The CDR3 totals 11 residues. Germline V lookup: CDR1 SGHRS, CDR2 YFSETQ. Trimming at V came to 7 bases and at J to 14 bases, leaving 7 bases not matched to a gene. The CDR3 spells CASGPRGGEFF. The CDR3 DNA is TGCGCCAGCGGACCGCGGGGGGGTGAGTTCTTC.

The genes are TRBV7-9 and TRBJ2-7; 7 positions agree with TRBD1. The trim removed 3 bases at V and 2 bases at J, leaving 10 bases unmatched. CDR1 is SEHNR, CDR2 FQNEAQ, per germline (reference sequence). This CDR3 region has 16 residues. The CDR3 protein is CASSFLRDSRTYEQYF. The DNA for the CDR3 is TGTGCCAGCAGCTTTCTCCGGGACAGCCGAACCTACGAGCAGTACTTC.